The 6 T cell receptor beta chains below come from one sample, sequenced in a study of blood T cell repertoires in COVID-19. The repertoire was sequenced with immunoSEQ multiplex PCR; TCRdb's copy has only in-frame clones and lacks some. Here the sample spans over 150,000 clones, around nine tenths being singletons. Sequencing used peripheral blood. These receptors were taken from a woman aged 18-29 years who had recovered from COVID-19.

J is TRBJ1-1 and V is TRBV5-6, with a tentative D call TRBD1 (6 bases). CDR3 length: 14 residues. The germline CDR1 and CDR2 sequences are SGHDT and YYEEEE. The V and J ends lost 1 base and 7 bases respectively, with 14 bases between them. The CDR3 sequence is CASSLTWGGLEAFF. For the CDR3, the DNA is TGTGCCAGCAGCTTGACTTGGGGGGGCCTTGAAGCTTTCTTT.

The chain uses TRBV2 and TRBJ2-1; 7 nucleotides agree with TRBD2. Germline-derived CDR1 and CDR2 are SNHLY and FYNNEI. V was pared by 7 bases and J by 4 bases, with 10 bases of the junction left unmatched. The CDR3 length is 15 residues. As DNA, the CDR3 is TGTGCCAGCAAACGGGCACTAGCGCAATACAATGAGCAGTTCTTC. Translation: CASKRALAQYNEQFF.

The genes are TRBV3-1 (or the pseudogene TRBV3-2) and TRBJ2-7; no reliable D call. V lost 1 base and J lost 9, with 7 bases in between. There are 11 residues in the CDR3. The germline gives CDR1 LGHDT, CDR2 YNNKEL (reference sequence). The CDR3 DNA reads as TGTGCCAGCAGCCAAGTGACTCCGCAGTACGTC. This codes for CASSQVTPQYV.

The J gene is TRBJ1-4, the V gene TRBV2; tentatively, D is TRBD1 (5 bases). The CDR3 sequence is 13 residues long. Germline CDR1 is SNHLY and CDR2 is FYNNEI. The V end lost 3 bases, the J end lost 6 bases, and 8 bases lay between the germline ends. The CDR3 DNA sequence: TGTGCCAGCAGTGACAGGGTTTATGAAAAACTGTTTTTT. Protein product: CASSDRVYEKLFF. The complete variable domain, with remaining parts taken from reference TRBV2 and TRBJ1-4, reads EPEVTQTPSHQVTQMGQEVILRCVPISNHLYFYWYRQILGQKVEFLVSFYNNEISEKSEIFDDQFSVERPDGSNFTLKIRSTKLEDSAMYFCASSDRVYEKLFFGSGTQLSVL.

This clone was detected only once. The chain carries TRBV7-3 and TRBJ2-3; 7 nucleotides line up with TRBD2. V shed 3 bases, J shed 6 bases, and the junction held 6 bases outside the gene matches. The CDR3 has 14 amino acids. CDR1 and CDR2 from the germline V gene are SGHTA and FQGTGA. CDR3: CASSFGGSRDTQYF. DNA of the CDR3: TGTGCCAGCAGCTTCGGGGGGAGTAGGGATACGCAGTATTTT.

The rearrangement joins TRBV7-3 to TRBJ2-3; TRBD2 matches at 9 bases. Germline CDR1 reads SGHTA; CDR2 reads FQGTGA. The CDR3 has 16 residues. The V segment lost 1 base and the J segment 7 bases; nucleotides outside the gene matches: 9. Written as DNA, the CDR3 is TGTGCCAGCAGCTTAAGCTGGCGGGGGGGCCCTAATACGCAGTATTTT. Protein product: CASSLSWRGGPNTQYF.